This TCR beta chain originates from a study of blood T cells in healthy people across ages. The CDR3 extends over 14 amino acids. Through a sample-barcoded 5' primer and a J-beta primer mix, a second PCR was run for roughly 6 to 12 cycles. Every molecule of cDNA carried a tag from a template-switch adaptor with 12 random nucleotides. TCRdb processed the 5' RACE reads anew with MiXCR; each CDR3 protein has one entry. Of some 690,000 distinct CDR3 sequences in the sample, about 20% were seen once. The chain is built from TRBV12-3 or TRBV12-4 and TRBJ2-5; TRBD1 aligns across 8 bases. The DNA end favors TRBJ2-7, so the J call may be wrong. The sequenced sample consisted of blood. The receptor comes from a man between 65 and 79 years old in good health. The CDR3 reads CASSFQGASYEQYF. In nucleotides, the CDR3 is TGTGCCAGCAGTTTTCAGGGGGCATCCTACGAGCAGTACTTC.